Listed below are T cell receptor beta chains from one sample, sequenced in a study of neoadjuvant nivolumab and ipilimumab in lung cancer. Measured with immunoSEQ multiplex PCR; TCRdb has only the in-frame clones, and not every one. The data contain fewer than 40,000 clones, 89% of them singletons. The material was peripheral blood, obtained before neoadjuvant nivolumab, alone or with ipilimumab. Source of these receptors: an adult with non-small cell lung cancer. CDR3s include the opening cysteine and the closing phenylalanine or tryptophan. Each record gives: CDR3 protein, CDR3 DNA, J gene, clone size, V gene, D gene. A D gene is named only where the DNA matches it firmly. Size is omitted from some rows. Given values are once, few, many or a class for expanded clones.

cdr3_aa: CASSYSSGYNEQFF
cdr3_nt: TGTGCCAGCAGTTACTCTAGCGGGTACAATGAGCAGTTCTTC
j_call: TRBJ2-1
clone_size: .
v_call: TRBV6-5
d_call: TRBD2

cdr3_aa: CASSLSEGYEQYF
cdr3_nt: TGTGCCAGCAGCTTGTCCGAGGGCTACGAGCAGTACTTC
j_call: TRBJ2-7
clone_size: .
v_call: TRBV5-8
d_call: .

cdr3_aa: CASSPASDKTGELFF
cdr3_nt: TGTGCCAGCTCACCAGCAAGTGACAAAACCGGGGAGCTGTTTTTT
j_call: TRBJ2-2
clone_size: .
v_call: TRBV18
d_call: .

cdr3_aa: CASSLGLRTYEQYF
cdr3_nt: TGTGCCAGCAGCTTAGGTCTCAGGACGTACGAGCAGTACTTC
j_call: TRBJ2-7
clone_size: .
v_call: TRBV7-9
d_call: .

cdr3_aa: CASSPGTSGSSTDTQYF
cdr3_nt: TGTGCCAGCAGCCCCGGGACTAGCGGCTCTAGCACAGATACGCAGTATTTT
j_call: TRBJ2-3
clone_size: once
v_call: TRBV7-9
d_call: TRBD2

cdr3_aa: CASSLAWGEGQPQHF
cdr3_nt: TGTGCCAGCAGCTTAGCATGGGGAGAGGGACAGCCCCAGCATTTT
j_call: TRBJ1-5
clone_size: .
v_call: TRBV7-2
d_call: .

cdr3_aa: CASSLQGTGELFF
cdr3_nt: TGTGCCAGTAGTCTACAGGGGACCGGGGAGCTGTTTTTT
j_call: TRBJ2-2
clone_size: .
v_call: TRBV19
d_call: TRBD1

cdr3_aa: CASSHRRGQGRGTEAFF
cdr3_nt: TGCGCCAGCAGCCACCGACGGGGACAGGGACGGGGCACTGAAGCTTTCTTT
j_call: TRBJ1-1
clone_size: .
v_call: TRBV5-1
d_call: TRBD1

cdr3_aa: CATPPSGTDSGNTIYF
cdr3_nt: TGTGCCACTCCCCCTTCCGGGACAGACTCTGGAAACACCATATATTTT
j_call: TRBJ1-3
clone_size: .
v_call: TRBV2
d_call: TRBD1

cdr3_aa: CASSLSGGADTGELFF
cdr3_nt: TGTGCCAGCAGCTTATCAGGGGGCGCGGACACCGGGGAGCTGTTTTTT
j_call: TRBJ2-2
clone_size: .
v_call: TRBV7-2
d_call: TRBD1

cdr3_aa: CASSLQPGDYGYTF
cdr3_nt: TGTGCCAGCAGCCTCCAGCCGGGCGACTATGGCTACACCTTC
j_call: TRBJ1-2
clone_size: .
v_call: TRBV28
d_call: .

cdr3_aa: CSVGAEQGTQYF
cdr3_nt: TGCAGCGTTGGGGCAGAACAAGGGACCCAGTACTTC
j_call: TRBJ2-5
clone_size: .
v_call: TRBV29-1
d_call: .

cdr3_aa: CASSQEVLQGLSNQPQHF
cdr3_nt: TGCGCCAGCAGCCAAGAGGTATTACAGGGTCTTAGCAATCAGCCCCAGCATTTT
j_call: TRBJ1-5
clone_size: .
v_call: TRBV4-1
d_call: .

cdr3_aa: CASSQGQGVPPQHF
cdr3_nt: TGTGCCAGCAGTCAGGGACAGGGGGTACCCCCCCAGCATTTT
j_call: TRBJ1-5
clone_size: .
v_call: TRBV6-6
d_call: TRBD1

cdr3_aa: CAWSGGRADTQYF
cdr3_nt: TGTGCCTGGAGTGGAGGGAGGGCAGATACGCAGTATTTT
j_call: TRBJ2-3
clone_size: .
v_call: TRBV30
d_call: TRBD2

cdr3_aa: CASSPGTSAYEQYF
cdr3_nt: TGCGCCAGCAGCCCAGGGACTAGCGCCTACGAGCAGTACTTC
j_call: TRBJ2-7
clone_size: .
v_call: TRBV5-1
d_call: TRBD2

cdr3_aa: CAIRAQGVYEQYF
cdr3_nt: TGTGCCATCAGAGCACAGGGGGTCTACGAGCAGTACTTC
j_call: TRBJ2-7
clone_size: .
v_call: TRBV10-3
d_call: TRBD1

cdr3_aa: CASSPERGSTDTQYF
cdr3_nt: TGTGCCAGCTCACCGGAGCGGGGCTCAACAGATACGCAGTATTTT
j_call: TRBJ2-3
clone_size: .
v_call: TRBV18
d_call: TRBD2

cdr3_aa: CSAHSSYEQYF
cdr3_nt: TGCAGTGCCCATAGCTCCTACGAGCAGTACTTC
j_call: TRBJ2-7
clone_size: .
v_call: TRBV20-1
d_call: .

cdr3_aa: CASGGVYEKLFF
cdr3_nt: TGTGCGAGTGGGGGAGTCTATGAAAAACTGTTTTTT
j_call: TRBJ1-4
clone_size: .
v_call: TRBV19
d_call: .

cdr3_aa: CASSPGTSGTYSYEQYF
cdr3_nt: TGTGCCAGCAGCCCTGGGACTAGCGGAACTTATAGCTACGAGCAGTACTTC
j_call: TRBJ2-7
clone_size: .
v_call: TRBV5-4
d_call: TRBD2

cdr3_aa: CASSGQGGGELFF
cdr3_nt: TGTGCCAGCAGCGGACAGGGTGGGGGGGAGCTGTTTTTT
j_call: TRBJ2-2
clone_size: few
v_call: TRBV7-9
d_call: TRBD1

cdr3_aa: CASSPWDASYEQYF
cdr3_nt: TGTGCCAGCTCACCTTGGGACGCCTCCTACGAGCAGTACTTC
j_call: TRBJ2-7
clone_size: once
v_call: TRBV18
d_call: .

cdr3_aa: CASSLGSGAGGELFF
cdr3_nt: TGTGCCAGCAGCTTAGGAAGCGGGGCGGGCGGGGAGCTGTTTTTT
j_call: TRBJ2-2
clone_size: .
v_call: TRBV7-7
d_call: TRBD2

cdr3_aa: CASSQGESPYNEQFF
cdr3_nt: TGCGCCAGCAGCCAAGGAGAGAGCCCCTACAATGAGCAGTTCTTC
j_call: TRBJ2-1
clone_size: .
v_call: TRBV4-1
d_call: .

cdr3_aa: CASSSRQGMNTEAFF
cdr3_nt: TGTGCCAGCAGCTCCAGACAAGGAATGAACACTGAAGCTTTCTTT
j_call: TRBJ1-1
clone_size: .
v_call: TRBV7-6
d_call: .

cdr3_aa: CAWRRQGDSYEQYF
cdr3_nt: TGTGCCTGGCGACGACAGGGGGATTCCTACGAGCAGTACTTC
j_call: TRBJ2-7
clone_size: .
v_call: TRBV30
d_call: TRBD1

cdr3_aa: CASSPGHGLEQYF
cdr3_nt: TGTGCCAGCAGCCCGGGCCATGGGCTCGAGCAGTACTTC
j_call: TRBJ2-7
clone_size: .
v_call: TRBV5-6
d_call: .

cdr3_aa: CASSVGAATQETQYF
cdr3_nt: TGTGCCAGCAGCGTAGGGGCAGCGACTCAAGAGACCCAGTACTTC
j_call: TRBJ2-5
clone_size: .
v_call: TRBV9
d_call: .

cdr3_aa: CASSLSGGTNNVHEQYF
cdr3_nt: TGTGCCAGCAGCTTAAGTGGGGGGACTAACAACGTCCACGAGCAGTACTTC
j_call: TRBJ2-7
clone_size: .
v_call: TRBV7-3
d_call: TRBD2

cdr3_aa: CASSVGSGRSYEQYF
cdr3_nt: TGTGCCAGCAGCGTAGGTAGCGGAAGGTCCTACGAGCAGTACTTC
j_call: TRBJ2-7
clone_size: once
v_call: TRBV9
d_call: .

cdr3_aa: CASSLSPRGNYGYTF
cdr3_nt: TGTGCCAGCAGTTTATCCCCCCGGGGCAACTATGGCTACACCTTC
j_call: TRBJ1-2
clone_size: .
v_call: TRBV27
d_call: .